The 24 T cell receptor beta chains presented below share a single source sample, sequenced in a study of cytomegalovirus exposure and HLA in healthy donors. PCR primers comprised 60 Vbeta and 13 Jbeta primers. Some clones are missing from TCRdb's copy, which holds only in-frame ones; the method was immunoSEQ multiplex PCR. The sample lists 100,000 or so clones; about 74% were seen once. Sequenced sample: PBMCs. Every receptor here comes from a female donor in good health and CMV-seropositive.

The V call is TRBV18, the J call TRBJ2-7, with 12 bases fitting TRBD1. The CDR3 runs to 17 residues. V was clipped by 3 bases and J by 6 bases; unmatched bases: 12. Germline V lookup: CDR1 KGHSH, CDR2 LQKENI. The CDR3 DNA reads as TGTGCCAGCTCACCTCTGGTACCGGGACAGGGGGCAGGCGAGCAGTACTTC. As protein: CASSPLVPGQGAGEQYF.

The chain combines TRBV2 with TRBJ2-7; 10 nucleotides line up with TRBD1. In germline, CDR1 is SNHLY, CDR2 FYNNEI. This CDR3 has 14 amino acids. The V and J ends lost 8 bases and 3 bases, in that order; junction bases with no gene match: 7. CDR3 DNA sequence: TGTGCCAGCCGCTCCGGGACAGGGGACTACGAGCAGTACTTC. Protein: CASRSGTGDYEQYF.

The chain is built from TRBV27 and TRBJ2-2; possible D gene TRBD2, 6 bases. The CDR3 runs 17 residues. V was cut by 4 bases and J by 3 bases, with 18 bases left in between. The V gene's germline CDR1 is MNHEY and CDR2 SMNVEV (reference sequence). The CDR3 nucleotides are TGTGCCAGCAGTTCGCCTAGCGCGTATTGGGACACCGGGGAGCTGTTTTTT. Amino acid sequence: CASSSPSAYWDTGELFF.

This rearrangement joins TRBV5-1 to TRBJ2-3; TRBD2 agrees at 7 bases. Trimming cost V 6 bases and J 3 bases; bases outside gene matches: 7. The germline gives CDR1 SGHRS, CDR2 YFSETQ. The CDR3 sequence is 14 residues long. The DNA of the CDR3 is TGCGCCAGCATGGGCGGGAGACCGACAGATACGCAGTATTTT. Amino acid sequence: CASMGGRPTDTQYF.

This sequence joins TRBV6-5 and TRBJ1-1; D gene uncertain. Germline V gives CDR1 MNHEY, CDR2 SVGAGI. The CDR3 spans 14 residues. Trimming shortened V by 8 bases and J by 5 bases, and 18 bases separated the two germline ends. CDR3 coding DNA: TGTGCCAGCCGAAGAAAGGAGGCGGCGACTGAAGCTTTCTTT. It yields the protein CASRRKEAATEAFF.

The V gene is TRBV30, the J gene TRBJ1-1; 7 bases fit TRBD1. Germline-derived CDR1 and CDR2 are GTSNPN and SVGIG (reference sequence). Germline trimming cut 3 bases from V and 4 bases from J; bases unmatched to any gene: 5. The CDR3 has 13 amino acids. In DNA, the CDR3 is TGTGCCTGGAGCCAAGGGGGCTCCACTGAAGCTTTCTTT. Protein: CAWSQGGSTEAFF.

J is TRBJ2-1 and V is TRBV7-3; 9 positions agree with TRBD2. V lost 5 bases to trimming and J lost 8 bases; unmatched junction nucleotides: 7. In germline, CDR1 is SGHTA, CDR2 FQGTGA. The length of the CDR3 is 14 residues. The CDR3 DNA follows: TGTGCCAGCAGCCAATTAGCGGGAGCCCATGAGCAGTTCTTC. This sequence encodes CASSQLAGAHEQFF.

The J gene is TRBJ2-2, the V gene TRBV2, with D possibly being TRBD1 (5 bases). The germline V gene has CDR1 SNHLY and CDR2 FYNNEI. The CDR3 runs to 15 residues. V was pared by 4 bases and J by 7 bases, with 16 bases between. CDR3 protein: CASSGQGPFNGELFF. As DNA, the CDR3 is TGTGCCAGCAGTGGTCAGGGTCCTTTCAACGGGGAGCTGTTTTTT. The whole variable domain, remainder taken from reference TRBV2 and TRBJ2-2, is EPEVTQTPSHQVTQMGQEVILRCVPISNHLYFYWYRQILGQKVEFLVSFYNNEISEKSEIFDDQFSVERPDGSNFTLKIRSTKLEDSAMYFCASSGQGPFNGELFFGEGSRLTVL.

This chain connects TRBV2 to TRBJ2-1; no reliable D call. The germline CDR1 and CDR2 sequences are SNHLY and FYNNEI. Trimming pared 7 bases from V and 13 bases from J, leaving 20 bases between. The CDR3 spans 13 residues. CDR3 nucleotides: TGTGCCAGCATCCAGGCCGGTAATATGTACCAGTTCTTC. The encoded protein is CASIQAGNMYQFF.

As DNA, the CDR3 is TGTGCCTGGAGCGAGGGACTAGCGGGAGTAAATGAGCAGTTCTTC. This sequence encodes CAWSEGLAGVNEQFF. V gene TRBV30 combines with J gene TRBJ2-1; 14 bases line up with TRBD2. From germline, CDR1 is GTSNPN and CDR2 SVGIG (reference sequence). J gave up 7 bases and V 3 bases, and 5 bases lay outside the gene matches. The CDR3 extends over 15 amino acids. Looking up the rest from reference TRBV30 and TRBJ2-1 gives the full variable domain: SQTIHQWPATLVQPVGSPLSLECTVEGTSNPNLYWYRQAAGRGLQLLFYSVGIGQISSEVPQNLSASRPQDRQFILSSKKLLLSDSGFYLCAWSEGLAGVNEQFFGPGTRLTVL.

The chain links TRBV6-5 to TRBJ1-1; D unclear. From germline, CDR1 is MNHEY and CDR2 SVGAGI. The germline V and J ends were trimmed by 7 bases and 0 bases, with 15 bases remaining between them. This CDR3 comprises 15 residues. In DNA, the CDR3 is TGTGCCAGCACCACTTTCGGAGAGATGAACACTGAAGCTTTCTTT. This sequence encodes CASTTFGEMNTEAFF.

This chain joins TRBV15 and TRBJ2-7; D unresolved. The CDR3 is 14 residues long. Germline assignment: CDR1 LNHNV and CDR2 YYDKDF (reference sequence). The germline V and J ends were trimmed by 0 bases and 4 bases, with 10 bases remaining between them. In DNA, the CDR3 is TGTGCCACCAGCAGAGAGATAGCCCAGTACGAGCAGTACTTC. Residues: CATSREIAQYEQYF.

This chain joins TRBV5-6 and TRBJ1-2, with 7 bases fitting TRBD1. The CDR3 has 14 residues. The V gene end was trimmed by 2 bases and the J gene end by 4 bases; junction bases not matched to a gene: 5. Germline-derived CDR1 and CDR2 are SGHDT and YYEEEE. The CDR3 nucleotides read TGTGCCAGCAGCTTCGAGACAGGGACCTATGGCTACACCTTC. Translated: CASSFETGTYGYTF.

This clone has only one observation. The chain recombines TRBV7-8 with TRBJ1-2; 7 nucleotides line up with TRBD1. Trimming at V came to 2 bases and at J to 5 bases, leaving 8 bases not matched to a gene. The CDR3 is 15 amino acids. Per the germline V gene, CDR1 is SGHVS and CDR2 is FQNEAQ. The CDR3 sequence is CASSLNTGAGYGYTF. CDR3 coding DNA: TGTGCCAGCAGCTTAAATACAGGGGCGGGGTATGGCTACACCTTC.

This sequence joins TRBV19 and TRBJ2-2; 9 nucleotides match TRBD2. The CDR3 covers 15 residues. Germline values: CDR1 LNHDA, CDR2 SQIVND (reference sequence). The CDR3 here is CAARSGGRGSGELFF. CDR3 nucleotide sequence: TGTGCAGCGAGGAGTGGCGGGAGGGGATCCGGGGAGCTGTTTTTT.

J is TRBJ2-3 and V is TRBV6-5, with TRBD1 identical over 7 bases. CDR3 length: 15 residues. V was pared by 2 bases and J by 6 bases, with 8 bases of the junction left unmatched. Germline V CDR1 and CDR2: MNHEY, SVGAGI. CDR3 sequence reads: CASSYGAQGMDTQYF. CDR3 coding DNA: TGTGCCAGCAGTTACGGGGCACAGGGGATGGATACGCAGTATTTT.

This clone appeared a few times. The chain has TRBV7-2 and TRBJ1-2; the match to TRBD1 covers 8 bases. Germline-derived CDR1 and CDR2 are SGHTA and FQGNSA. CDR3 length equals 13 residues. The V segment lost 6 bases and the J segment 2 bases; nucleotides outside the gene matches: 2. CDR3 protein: CASSWDRNYGYTF. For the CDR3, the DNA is TGTGCCAGCAGTTGGGACAGGAACTATGGCTACACCTTC.

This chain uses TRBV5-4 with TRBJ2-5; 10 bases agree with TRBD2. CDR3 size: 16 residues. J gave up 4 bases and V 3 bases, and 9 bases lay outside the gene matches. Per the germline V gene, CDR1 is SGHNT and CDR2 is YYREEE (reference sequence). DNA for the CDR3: TGTGCCAGCAGCTCTGCTACTAGCGGGGCGGGAGAGACCCAGTACTTC. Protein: CASSSATSGAGETQYF.

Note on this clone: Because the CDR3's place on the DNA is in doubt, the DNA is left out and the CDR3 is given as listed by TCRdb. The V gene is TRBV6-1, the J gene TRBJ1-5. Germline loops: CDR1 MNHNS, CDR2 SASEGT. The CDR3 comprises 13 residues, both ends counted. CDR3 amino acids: CASSSSFAQPQHF.

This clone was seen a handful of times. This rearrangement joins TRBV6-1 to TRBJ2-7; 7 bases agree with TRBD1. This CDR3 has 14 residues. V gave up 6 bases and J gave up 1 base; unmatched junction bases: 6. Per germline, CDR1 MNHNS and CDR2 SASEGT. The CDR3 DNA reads TGTGCCAGCAGCCGGGACAGACTTTCCTACGAGCAGTACTTC. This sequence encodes CASSRDRLSYEQYF.

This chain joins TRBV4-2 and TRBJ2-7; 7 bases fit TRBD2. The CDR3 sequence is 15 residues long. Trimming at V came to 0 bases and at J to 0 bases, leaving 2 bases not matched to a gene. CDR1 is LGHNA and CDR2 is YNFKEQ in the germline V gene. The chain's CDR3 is CASSQEGGSSYEQYF. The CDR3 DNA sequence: TGTGCCAGCAGCCAAGAAGGCGGGAGCTCCTACGAGCAGTACTTC.

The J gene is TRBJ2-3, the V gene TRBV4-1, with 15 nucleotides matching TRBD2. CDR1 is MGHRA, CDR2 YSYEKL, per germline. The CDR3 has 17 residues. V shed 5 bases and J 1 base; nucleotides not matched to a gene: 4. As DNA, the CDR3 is TGCGCCAGCAGCTCAGGACTAGCGGGGGGGGGCACAGATACGCAGTATTTT. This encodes CASSSGLAGGGTDTQYF.

The CDR3: CAIRGQEVYGYTF. The CDR3 DNA sequence: TGTGCCATCAGGGGACAGGAGGTCTATGGCTACACCTTC. This sequence joins TRBV10-3 and TRBJ1-2; 8 nucleotides align to TRBD1. The V and J ends lost 6 bases and 4 bases, in that order; junction bases with no gene match: 4. Per the germline V gene, CDR1 is ENHRY and CDR2 is SYGVKD. CDR3 length: 13 amino acids.

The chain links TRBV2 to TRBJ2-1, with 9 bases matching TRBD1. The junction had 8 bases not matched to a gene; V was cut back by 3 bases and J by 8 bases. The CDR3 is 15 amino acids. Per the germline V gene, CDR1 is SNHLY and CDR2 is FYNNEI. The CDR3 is CASSEGQGKADEQFF. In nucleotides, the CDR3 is TGTGCCAGCAGTGAGGGACAGGGTAAGGCAGATGAGCAGTTCTTC. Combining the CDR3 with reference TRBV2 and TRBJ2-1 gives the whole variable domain EPEVTQTPSHQVTQMGQEVILRCVPISNHLYFYWYRQILGQKVEFLVSFYNNEISEKSEIFDDQFSVERPDGSNFTLKIRSTKLEDSAMYFCASSEGQGKADEQFFGPGTRLTVL.